The clone carrying this T cell receptor (beta chain) was recorded a few times. Its antigen is not known. V dropped 4 bases and J dropped 5; count of bases not matched to a gene: 6. Looked up from germline, CDR1 is ENHRY and CDR2 is SYGVKD. The CDR3 totals 16 residues. This record comes from a study of cytomegalovirus exposure and HLA in healthy donors. The study's findings and limits: Researchers reported in a later analysis that a missense DCLRE1C variant was tied to TCR beta V- and J-gene trimming.

The study ran its PCR with 60 Vbeta and 13 Jbeta primers. Repertoires were generated with immunoSEQ multiplex PCR, while TCRdb's copy carries only in-frame clones and drops some. There are roughly 150,000 clones in the sample; nearly 70% occur only once, and more than 9% lies in the top ten. In nominal health when sampled, donors likely had unrecorded immune exposures nonetheless. This clonotype originated in a man aged 25 to 40 in good health and CMV-seropositive. Sequencing used PBMCs. This chain uses TRBV10-3 with TRBJ2-1; 12 bases align to TRBD1. This CDR3 is CAISGMGQGADNEQFF. The CDR3 DNA sequence: TGTGCCATCAGTGGGATGGGACAGGGGGCCGACAATGAGCAGTTCTTC.